Listed here are 4 T cell receptor beta chains from one sample, sequenced in a study of control samples from healthy donors and cancer patients. Profiling relied on immunoSEQ multiplex PCR, and the TCRdb table lists in-frame clones only, not all of them. The sample has 95,000 to 150,000 clones, approximately 91% seen once. The sample consisted of blood. These receptors originate from a woman under 30 in good health.

The chain couples TRBV19 to TRBJ1-4, with D unresolved. Trimming removed 4 bases from V and 8 bases from J, with 14 bases in between. The CDR3 sequence is 14 residues long. Germline V lookup: CDR1 LNHDA, CDR2 SQIVND (reference sequence). The CDR3 spells CASSTLAVGEKLFF. DNA for the CDR3: TGTGCCAGTAGTACCCTGGCAGTGGGAGAAAAACTGTTTTTT.

The chain couples TRBV4-3 to TRBJ2-7, with 11 bases lining up with TRBD1. Germline values: CDR1 LGHNA, CDR2 YSLEER. The V gene end was trimmed by 1 base and the J gene end by 4 bases; junction bases not matched to a gene: 3. This CDR3 comprises 15 residues. The CDR3 sequence is CASSQGTGGSYEQYF. The CDR3 DNA sequence: TGCGCCAGCAGCCAAGGGACAGGGGGCTCGTACGAGCAGTACTTC.

The CDR3 DNA sequence: TGTGCCATCAGACGACAGGAAGTGGGAGAACCATACAATGAGCAGTTCTTC. Residues: CAIRRQEVGEPYNEQFF. This chain connects TRBV10-3 to TRBJ2-1; the D gene is possibly TRBD1 (6 bases). The CDR3 runs to 17 residues. Trimming stripped 6 bases from V and 4 bases from J, with 22 bases between. Germline lookup yields CDR1 ENHRY and CDR2 SYGVKD.

The J gene is TRBJ1-4, the V gene TRBV27, with TRBD1 matching 9 bases. The CDR3 covers 14 residues. The ends lost 6 bases at V and 6 bases at J; junction bases unmatched: 5. Germline CDR1 reads MNHEY; CDR2 reads SMNVEV (reference sequence). The CDR3 spells CASRRQGDHEKLFF. Here the CDR3 DNA reads TGTGCCAGCAGAAGACAGGGGGATCATGAAAAACTGTTTTTT.